These T cell receptor beta chains were read from a single sample in a study of chemoradiotherapy in HPV16-positive cancers. Sequenced by immunoSEQ multiplex PCR; TCRdb stores in-frame clones only, minus some. The sample holds 1,500 to 1,800 clones, roughly 80% seen once. Sequenced here: tumor tissue, sampled from a patient who underwent chemoradiotherapy. The source of these receptors is a human donor with HPV-associated anogenital cancer. Both conserved end residues are part of each CDR3. A D gene is named only where the DNA matches it firmly. Size is stated for part of the rows, as once, few or many counts, or as a class when the clone is expanded.

v_gene,d_gene,abundance,j_gene,CDR3aa,CDR3nt
TRBV29-1,.,.,TRBJ1-3,CSVGAAASGNTIYF,TGCAGCGTTGGCGCGGCAGCATCAGGAAACACCATATATTTT
TRBV5-1,TRBD1,.,TRBJ1-2,CASSKGGTGDYGYTF,TGCGCCAGCAGCAAGGGAGGGACAGGGGACTATGGCTACACCTTC
TRBV13,TRBD1,.,TRBJ2-1,CASSLGTGGSNEQFF,TGTGCCAGCAGCTTAGGGACAGGGGGATCCAATGAGCAGTTCTTC
TRBV5-1,.,.,TRBJ2-7,CASSLGNSGGYEQYF,TGCGCCAGCAGCTTGGGGAATAGCGGAGGATACGAGCAGTACTTC
TRBV13,.,.,TRBJ1-3,CASSFRGTGNTIYF,TGTGCCAGCAGCTTTCGCGGCACCGGAAACACCATATATTTT
TRBV7-2,.,.,TRBJ1-5,CASSLASGRGRQPQHF,TGTGCCAGCAGCTTAGCGTCTGGACGGGGGCGGCAGCCCCAGCATTTT
TRBV5-4,.,once,TRBJ2-1,CASSYRDYNEQFF,TGTGCCAGCAGCTACCGGGACTACAATGAGCAGTTCTTC
TRBV6-1,TRBD2,.,TRBJ2-1,CASSEAPGGRAEQFF,TGTGCCAGCAGTGAAGCGCCGGGAGGGCGGGCTGAGCAGTTCTTC
TRBV28,TRBD1,.,TRBJ2-5,CASSRSGGADRDEVTQYF,TGTGCCAGCAGTAGATCAGGGGGCGCGGACCGTGATGAAGTGACCCAGTACTTC
TRBV11-3,.,.,TRBJ2-7,CASSLVGYEQYF,TGTGCCAGCAGCTTAGTAGGGTACGAGCAGTACTTC
TRBV9,.,.,TRBJ2-1,CASSGRSAEQFF,TGTGCCAGCAGCGGGAGGTCGGCGGAGCAGTTCTTC
TRBV27,.,.,TRBJ2-3,CASSSSSTDTQYF,TGTGCCAGCAGTTCCTCTAGCACAGATACGCAGTATTTT
TRBV30,.,.,TRBJ2-5,CAWKQNYQETQYF,TGTGCCTGGAAGCAGAATTACCAAGAGACCCAGTACTTC
TRBV4-1,.,.,TRBJ2-1,CASSQDNRGGNEQFF,TGCGCCAGCAGCCAAGACAACAGGGGAGGCAATGAGCAGTTCTTC
TRBV6-1,.,once,TRBJ2-6,CASSDGHSGANVLTF,TGTGCCAGCAGTGATGGTCACTCTGGGGCCAACGTCCTGACTTTC
TRBV29-1,.,.,TRBJ2-5,CSVRRGQETQYF,TGCAGCGTACGAAGGGGACAAGAGACCCAGTACTTC
TRBV5-4,.,once,TRBJ2-5,CASSLAPSKKETQYF,TGTGCCAGCAGCTTGGCCCCCAGCAAAAAAGAGACCCAGTACTTC
TRBV27,.,.,TRBJ2-7,CASSSTGSSYEQYF,TGTGCCAGCAGTTCCACAGGGAGCTCCTACGAGCAGTACTTC
TRBV11-2,TRBD1,once,TRBJ2-7,CASTPGQGSYEQYF,TGTGCCAGCACTCCGGGACAGGGGTCCTACGAGCAGTACTTC
TRBV12-5,TRBD1,.,TRBJ2-7,CASGLVWGTGGYEQYF,TGTGCTAGTGGTTTGGTATGGGGGACAGGGGGCTACGAGCAGTACTTC
TRBV6-4,TRBD2,.,TRBJ2-7,CASRNSGRASSSYEQYF,TGTGCCAGCAGGAATAGCGGGAGGGCTTCTAGCTCCTACGAGCAGTACTTC
TRBV11-2,TRBD1,.,TRBJ1-2,CASSIGTGSGYTF,TGTGCCAGCAGTATAGGGACAGGGAGTGGCTACACCTTC
TRBV5-5,TRBD2,.,TRBJ2-1,CASSLAVSGVYNEQFF,TGTGCCAGCAGCTTGGCTGTTAGCGGGGTCTACAATGAGCAGTTCTTC
TRBV5-1,TRBD1,few,TRBJ1-1,CASSLETGVNTEAFF,TGCGCCAGCAGCTTGGAGACAGGGGTGAACACTGAAGCTTTCTTT
TRBV25-1,.,.,TRBJ2-7,CASAPGGGAGQYF,TGTGCCAGCGCCCCCGGAGGGGGAGCGGGGCAGTACTTC
TRBV12-5,.,.,TRBJ2-7,CASGFGKNEQYF,TGTGCTAGTGGTTTCGGTAAGAACGAGCAGTACTTC
TRBV5-6,.,.,TRBJ1-5,CASSLEGGYSNQPQHF,TGTGCCAGCAGCTTGGAAGGAGGTTATAGCAATCAGCCCCAGCATTTT
TRBV19,.,.,TRBJ1-2,CASSSQGANYGYTF,TGTGCCAGTAGTAGCCAGGGAGCGAACTATGGCTACACCTTC
TRBV9,.,.,TRBJ2-1,CASSVTPRREQFF,TGTGCCAGCAGCGTGACGCCTAGGCGTGAGCAGTTCTTC
TRBV25-1,.,.,TRBJ1-2,CASRAPSDYGYTF,TGTGCCAGCAGGGCCCCGTCGGACTATGGCTACACCTTC
TRBV27,.,.,TRBJ2-1,CASSLGPVDYNEQFF,TGTGCCAGCAGTTTAGGCCCGGTTGACTACAATGAGCAGTTCTTC
TRBV18,.,.,TRBJ2-7,CASSGGTSAWEQYF,TGTGCCAGCTCAGGCGGGACTTCGGCCTGGGAGCAGTACTTC